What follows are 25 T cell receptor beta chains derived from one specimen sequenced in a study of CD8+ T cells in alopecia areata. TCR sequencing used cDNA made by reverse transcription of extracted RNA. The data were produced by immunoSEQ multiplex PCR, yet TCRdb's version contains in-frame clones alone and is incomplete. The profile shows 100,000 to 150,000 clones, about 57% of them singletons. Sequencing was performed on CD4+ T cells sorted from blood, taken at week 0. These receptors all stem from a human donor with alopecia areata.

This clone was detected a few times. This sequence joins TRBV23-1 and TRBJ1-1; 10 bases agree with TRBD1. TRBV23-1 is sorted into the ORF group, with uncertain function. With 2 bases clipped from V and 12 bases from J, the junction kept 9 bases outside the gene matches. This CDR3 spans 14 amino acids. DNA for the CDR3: TGCGCCAGCAGTCAAGTTTTCCGGGACAGGGGTTCTTTCTTT. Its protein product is CASSQVFRDRGSFF.

DNA of the CDR3: TGTGCCAGCAGCTTGGAGGGGGGAATTCAGCCCCAGCATTTT. It is translated as CASSLEGGIQPQHF. This chain joins TRBV7-2 and TRBJ1-5; maybe TRBD1 (6 bases). Trimming took 3 bases from V and 6 from J, leaving 12 bases between them. This CDR3 region has 14 residues. CDR1 and CDR2 (germline): SGHTA, FQGNSA. Filled out from reference TRBV7-2 and TRBJ1-5, the complete variable domain reads GAGVSQSPSNKVTEKGKDVELRCDPISGHTALYWYRQSLGQGLEFLIYFQGNSAPDKSGLPSDRFSAERTGGSVSTLTIQRTQQEDSAVYLCASSLEGGIQPQHFGDGTRLSIL.

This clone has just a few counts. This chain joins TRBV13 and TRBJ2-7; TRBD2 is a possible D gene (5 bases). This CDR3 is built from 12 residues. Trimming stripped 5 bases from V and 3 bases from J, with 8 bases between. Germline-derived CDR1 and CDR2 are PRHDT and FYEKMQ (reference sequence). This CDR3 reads CASSPRGYEQYF. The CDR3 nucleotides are TGTGCCAGCAGCCCCCGGGGCTACGAGCAGTACTTC.

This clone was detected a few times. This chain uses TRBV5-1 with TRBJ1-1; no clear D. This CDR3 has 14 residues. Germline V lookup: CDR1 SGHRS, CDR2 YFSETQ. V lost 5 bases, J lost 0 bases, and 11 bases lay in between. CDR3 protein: CASSLRTVNTEAFF. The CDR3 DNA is TGCGCCAGCAGTTTAAGGACGGTGAACACTGAAGCTTTCTTT.

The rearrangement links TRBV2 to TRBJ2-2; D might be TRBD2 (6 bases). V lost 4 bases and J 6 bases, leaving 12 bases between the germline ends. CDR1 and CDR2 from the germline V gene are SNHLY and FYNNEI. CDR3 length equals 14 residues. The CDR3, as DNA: TGTGCCAGCAGTGCCCGACTAGAATCCGGGGAGCTGTTTTTT. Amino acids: CASSARLESGELFF.

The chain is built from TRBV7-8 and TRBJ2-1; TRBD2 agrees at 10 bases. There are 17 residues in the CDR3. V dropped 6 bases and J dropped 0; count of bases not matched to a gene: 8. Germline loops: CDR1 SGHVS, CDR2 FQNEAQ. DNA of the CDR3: TGTGCCAGCAGTCACGGACTAGCGGTAAGCTCCTACAATGAGCAGTTCTTC. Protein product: CASSHGLAVSSYNEQFF.

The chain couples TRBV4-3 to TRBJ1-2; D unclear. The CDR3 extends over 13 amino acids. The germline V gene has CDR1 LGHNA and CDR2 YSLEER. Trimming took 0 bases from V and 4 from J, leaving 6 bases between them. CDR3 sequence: CASSQDSRYGYTF. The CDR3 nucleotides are TGCGCCAGCAGCCAAGACAGCCGCTATGGCTACACCTTC.

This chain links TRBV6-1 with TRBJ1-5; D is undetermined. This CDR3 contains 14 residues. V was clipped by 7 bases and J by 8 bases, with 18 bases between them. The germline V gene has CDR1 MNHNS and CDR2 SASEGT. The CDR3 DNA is TGTGCCAGCATTGACGGAAACATTTGGGAGCCCCAGCATTTT. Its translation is CASIDGNIWEPQHF.

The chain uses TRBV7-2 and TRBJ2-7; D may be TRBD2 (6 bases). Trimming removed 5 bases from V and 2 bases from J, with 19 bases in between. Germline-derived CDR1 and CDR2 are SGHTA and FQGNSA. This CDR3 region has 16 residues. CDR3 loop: CASSRYAASVTYEQYF. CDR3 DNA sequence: TGTGCCAGCAGCCGATATGCGGCTAGCGTAACCTACGAGCAGTACTTC.

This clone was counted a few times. In DNA, the CDR3 is TGTGCCAGCAGGCTAGAGGGTGTAAAAGCTTTCTTT. This sequence encodes CASRLEGVKAFF. The V and J genes are TRBV4-2 and TRBJ1-1; D uncertain. The germline V gene encodes CDR1 LGHNA and CDR2 YNFKEQ. The CDR3 loop spans 12 amino acids. V was shortened by 6 bases and J by 9 bases, with 14 bases between the two germline ends.

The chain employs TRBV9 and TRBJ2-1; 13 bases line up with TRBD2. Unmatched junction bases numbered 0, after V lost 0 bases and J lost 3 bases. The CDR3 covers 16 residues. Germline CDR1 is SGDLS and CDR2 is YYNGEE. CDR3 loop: CASSVGTSGSYNEQFF. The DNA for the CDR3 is TGTGCCAGCAGCGTAGGGACTAGCGGGAGCTACAATGAGCAGTTCTTC.

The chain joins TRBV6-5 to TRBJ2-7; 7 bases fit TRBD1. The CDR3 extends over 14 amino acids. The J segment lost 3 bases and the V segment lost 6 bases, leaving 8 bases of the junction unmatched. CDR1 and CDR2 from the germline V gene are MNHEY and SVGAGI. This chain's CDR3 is CASRKYAGGYEQYF. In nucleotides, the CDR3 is TGTGCCAGCAGGAAATATGCAGGGGGCTACGAGCAGTACTTC.

The CDR3 loop is CASRRTGVYYEQYF. The CDR3 nucleotides are TGTGCCAGCAGGAGGACAGGGGTATACTACGAGCAGTACTTC. The rearrangement uses TRBV27 and TRBJ2-7, with 9 bases identical to TRBD1. The germline V gene has CDR1 MNHEY and CDR2 SMNVEV (reference sequence). Unmatched junction bases numbered 6, after V lost 6 bases and J lost 3 bases. CDR3 length: 14 residues.

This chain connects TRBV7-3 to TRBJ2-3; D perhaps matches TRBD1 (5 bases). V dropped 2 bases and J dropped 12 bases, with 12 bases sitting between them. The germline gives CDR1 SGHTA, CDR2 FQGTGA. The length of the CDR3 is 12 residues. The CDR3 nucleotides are TGTGCCAGCAGCTTAGGACAACGGCTCCAGTATTTT. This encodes CASSLGQRLQYF.

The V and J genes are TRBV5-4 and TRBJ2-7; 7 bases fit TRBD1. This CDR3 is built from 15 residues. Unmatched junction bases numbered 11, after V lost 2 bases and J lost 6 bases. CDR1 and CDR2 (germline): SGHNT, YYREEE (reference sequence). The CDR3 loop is CASSLTRDRLGEQYF. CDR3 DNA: TGTGCCAGCAGCTTAACCCGGGACAGACTGGGCGAGCAGTACTTC.

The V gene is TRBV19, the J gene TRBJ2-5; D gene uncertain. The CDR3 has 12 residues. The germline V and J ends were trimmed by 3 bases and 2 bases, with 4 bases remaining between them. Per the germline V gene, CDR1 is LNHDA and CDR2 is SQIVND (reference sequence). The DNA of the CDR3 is TGTGCCAGTAGTATGCGGCAAGAGACCCAGTACTTC. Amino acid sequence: CASSMRQETQYF.

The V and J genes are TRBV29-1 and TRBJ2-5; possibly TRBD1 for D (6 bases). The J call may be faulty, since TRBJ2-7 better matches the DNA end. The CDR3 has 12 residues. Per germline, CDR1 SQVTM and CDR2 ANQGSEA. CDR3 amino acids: CSVGQDGYEQYF. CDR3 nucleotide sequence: TGCAGCGTTGGACAGGACGGGTACGAGCAGTACTTC.

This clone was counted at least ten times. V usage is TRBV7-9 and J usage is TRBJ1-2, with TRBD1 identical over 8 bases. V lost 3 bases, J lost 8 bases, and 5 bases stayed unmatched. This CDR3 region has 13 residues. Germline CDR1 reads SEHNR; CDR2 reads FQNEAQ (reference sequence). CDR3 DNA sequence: TGTGCCAGCAGCTTTCAGGGGGCGTACGGCTACACCTTC. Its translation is CASSFQGAYGYTF.

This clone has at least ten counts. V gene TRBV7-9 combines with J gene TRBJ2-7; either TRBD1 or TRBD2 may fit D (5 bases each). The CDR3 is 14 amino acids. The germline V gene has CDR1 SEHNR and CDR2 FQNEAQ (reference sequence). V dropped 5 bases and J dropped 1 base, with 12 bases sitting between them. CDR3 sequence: CASSPLGPSYEQYF. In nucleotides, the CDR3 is TGTGCCAGCAGCCCATTGGGACCGTCCTACGAGCAGTACTTC.

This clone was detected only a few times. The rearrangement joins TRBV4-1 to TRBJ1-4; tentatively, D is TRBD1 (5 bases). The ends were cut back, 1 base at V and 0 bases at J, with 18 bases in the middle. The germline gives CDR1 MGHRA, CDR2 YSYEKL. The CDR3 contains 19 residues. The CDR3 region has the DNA TGCGCCAGCAGCCAAGGCCTGGGGCCGCGGGGTGCAACTAATGAAAAACTGTTTTTT. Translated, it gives CASSQGLGPRGATNEKLFF.

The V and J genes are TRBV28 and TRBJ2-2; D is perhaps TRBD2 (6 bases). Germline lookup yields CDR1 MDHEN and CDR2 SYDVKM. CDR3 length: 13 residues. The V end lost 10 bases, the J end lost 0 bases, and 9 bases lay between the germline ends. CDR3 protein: CATGTANTGELFF. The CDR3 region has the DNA TGTGCCACCGGGACTGCGAACACCGGGGAGCTGTTTTTT. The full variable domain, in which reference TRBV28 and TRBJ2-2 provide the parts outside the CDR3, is DVKVTQSSRYLVKRTGEKVFLECVQDMDHENMFWYRQDPGLGLRLIYFSYDVKMKEKGDIPEGYSVSREKKERFSLILESASTNQTSMYLCATGTANTGELFFGEGSRLTVL.

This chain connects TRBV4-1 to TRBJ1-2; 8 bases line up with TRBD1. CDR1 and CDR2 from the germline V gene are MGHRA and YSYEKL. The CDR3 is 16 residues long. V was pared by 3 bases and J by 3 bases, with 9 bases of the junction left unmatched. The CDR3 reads CASSQADRAAHYGYTF. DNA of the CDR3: TGCGCCAGCAGCCAGGCGGACAGGGCCGCACACTATGGCTACACCTTC.

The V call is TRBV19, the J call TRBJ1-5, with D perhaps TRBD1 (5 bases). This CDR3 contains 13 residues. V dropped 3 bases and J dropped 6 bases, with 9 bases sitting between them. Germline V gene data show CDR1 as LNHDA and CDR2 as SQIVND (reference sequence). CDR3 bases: TGTGCCAGTAGTATGGGGAGGGGTCAGCCCCAGCATTTT. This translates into CASSMGRGQPQHF. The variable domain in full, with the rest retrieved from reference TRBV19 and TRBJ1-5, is DGGITQSPKYLFRKEGQNVTLSCEQNLNHDAMYWYRQDPGQGLRLIYYSQIVNDFQKGDIAEGYSVSREKKESFPLTVTSAQKNPTAFYLCASSMGRGQPQHFGDGTRLSIL.

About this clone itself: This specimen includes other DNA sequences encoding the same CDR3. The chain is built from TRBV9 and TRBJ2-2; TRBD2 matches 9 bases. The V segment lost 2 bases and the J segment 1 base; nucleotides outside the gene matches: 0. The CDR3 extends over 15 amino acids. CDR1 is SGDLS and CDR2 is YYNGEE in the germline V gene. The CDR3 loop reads CASSVSGGNTGELFF. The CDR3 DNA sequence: TGTGCCAGCAGCGTTAGCGGGGGGAACACCGGGGAGCTGTTTTTT.

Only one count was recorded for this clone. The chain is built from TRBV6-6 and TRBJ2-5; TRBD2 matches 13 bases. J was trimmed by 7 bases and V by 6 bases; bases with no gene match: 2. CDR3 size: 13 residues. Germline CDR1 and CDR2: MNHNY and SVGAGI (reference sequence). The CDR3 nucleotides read TGTGCCAGCAGGGGGACTAGCGGGGTGACCCAGTACTTC. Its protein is CASRGTSGVTQYF.